Shown below are 9 T cell receptor beta chains from a single sample sequenced in a study of cytomegalovirus exposure and HLA in healthy donors. This PCR relied on a set of 60 Vbeta primers and 13 Jbeta primers. Profiling relied on immunoSEQ multiplex PCR, and the TCRdb table lists in-frame clones only, not all of them. The sample records roughly 250,000 clones, 75% to 85% being singletons. The sample was PBMCs. The receptor set was obtained from a girl aged 2-10 years in good health and CMV-seronegative.

A note on this clone: A junction boundary mismatches the germline segment, possibly from a read error. The chain couples TRBV7-3 to TRBJ2-7, with 9 bases fitting TRBD1. CDR1 is SGHTA and CDR2 is FQGTGA in the germline V gene. The CDR3 consists of 15 residues. CDR3 sequence reads: CASSLGTGISDEQYF. The CDR3 DNA is TGTGCCAGCAGCCTCGGGACAGGGATCTCCGACGAGCAGTACTTC.

The chain has TRBV4-1 and TRBJ2-1, with D maybe TRBD2 (6 bases). Germline values: CDR1 MGHRA, CDR2 YSYEKL. V was shortened by 5 bases and J by 4 bases, with 15 bases between the two germline ends. The CDR3 has 15 residues. This chain's CDR3 is CASSFKRAVYNEQFF. CDR3 nucleotides: TGCGCCAGCAGCTTCAAGCGGGCGGTATACAATGAGCAGTTCTTC.

The V gene is TRBV9, the J gene TRBJ2-3, with 12 bases aligning to TRBD2. Germline V gene lookup returns CDR1 SGDLS and CDR2 YYNGEE. V was pared by 0 bases and J by 6 bases, with 14 bases of the junction left unmatched. CDR3 length: 19 residues. CDR3 nucleotide sequence: TGTGCCAGCAGCGTAGCCCCCCTGGCTAGCGGGGGGGCCATGGATACGCAGTATTTT. Encoded protein: CASSVAPLASGGAMDTQYF.

This clone was counted once. V is TRBV9 and J is TRBJ2-5, with D possibly matching TRBD1 (6 bases). CDR1 is SGDLS, CDR2 YYNGEE, per germline. This CDR3 contains 15 residues. Between the trimmed V and J ends, which lost 0 bases and 1 base, there was a span of 10 bases. CDR3 in amino acids: CASSVGGLAQETQYF. The DNA of the CDR3 is TGTGCCAGCAGCGTAGGGGGGCTAGCCCAAGAGACCCAGTACTTC.

V and J are TRBV9 and TRBJ2-5; 7 bases agree with TRBD2. V was pared by 5 bases and J by 2 bases, with 9 bases of the junction left unmatched. This CDR3 spans 15 amino acids. The germline CDR1 and CDR2 sequences are SGDLS and YYNGEE. The CDR3 region is CASSLAGGGQETQYF. In DNA, the CDR3 is TGTGCCAGCAGTCTGGCGGGCGGGGGACAAGAGACCCAGTACTTC.

This rearrangement joins TRBV19 to TRBJ2-1, with a weak D call TRBD2 (6 bases). Germline CDR1 and CDR2: LNHDA and SQIVND (reference sequence). There are 14 residues in the CDR3. V was clipped by 10 bases and J by 7 bases, with 20 bases between them. CDR3 sequence reads: CATSIGLASNEQFF. Written as DNA, the CDR3 is TGTGCCACCTCCATCGGGCTAGCGAGTAATGAGCAGTTCTTC.

The gene calls are TRBV5-1 and TRBJ2-7; tentatively, D is TRBD1 (5 bases). Trimming took off 0 bases at V and 0 bases at J, with 13 bases between the two ends. Germline-derived CDR1 and CDR2 are SGHRS and YFSETQ. The CDR3 extends over 16 amino acids. The CDR3 nucleotides read TGCGCCAGCAGCTTGGGTCCACAGGTGAGCTCCTACGAGCAGTACTTC. Translation: CASSLGPQVSSYEQYF.

The CDR3 coding sequence is TGTGCCAGCAGCTTAACTAGCGGAAGCACAGATACGCAGTATTTT. As protein: CASSLTSGSTDTQYF. This chain links TRBV7-9 with TRBJ2-3; 8 bases are a match to TRBD2. V shed 2 bases and J 0 bases; nucleotides not matched to a gene: 1. There are 15 residues in the CDR3. Per the germline V gene, CDR1 is SEHNR and CDR2 is FQNEAQ (reference sequence).

The CDR3: CASSFSGQGFGQPQHF. CDR3 DNA sequence: TGTGCCAGCAGTTTTTCGGGACAGGGTTTTGGTCAGCCCCAGCATTTT. The V and J genes are TRBV28 and TRBJ1-5; TRBD1 matches at 9 bases. With 3 bases clipped from V and 6 bases from J, the junction kept 9 bases outside the gene matches. CDR3 length: 16 residues. The germline gives CDR1 MDHEN, CDR2 SYDVKM.